This TCR beta chain stems from a study of monozygotic twins with inflammatory bowel disease. This CDR3 is built from 16 residues. Germline-derived CDR1 and CDR2 are SEHNR and FQNEAQ (reference sequence). The TCR libraries each used total RNA (approximately 3,200 ng per library). Per-sample cDNA came from eight separate reactions. Amplification used two nested PCRs: 15 to 20 cycles, then about 9 cycles, on TCRalpha/TCRbeta cDNA. Reanalyzing the 5' RACE reads, TCRdb keeps one entry per CDR3 protein, without DNA. This repertoire includes about 150,000 distinct CDR3 sequences. The receptor was derived from a human donor with ulcerative colitis or Crohn's disease, or a healthy co-twin of an affected twin (not recorded which). The sample comprised blood. This chain connects TRBV7-9 to TRBJ1-6; TCRdb names TRBD1, which stays unverified in the absence of DNA. The chain's CDR3 is CASRSGQGFWNSPLHF.